This T cell receptor beta chain was found in a study of T-cell reconstitution after alpha-beta-depleted transplantation in children. This clonotype was recorded at least ten times. During its preparation, the TCRbeta library received unique molecular identifiers. TCRdb reanalysed the PCR reads using MiXCR and keeps one entry per CDR3 protein. Of under 20,000 distinct CDR3 sequences in the sample, roughly 12% were seen once. The length of the CDR3 is 18 residues. CDR1 and CDR2 from the germline V gene are LNHNV and YYDKDF (reference sequence). V was clipped by 1 base and J by 5 bases; unmatched bases: 14.

The sequencing used PBMCs, mostly from graft donor cells, collected 180 days after TCRalphabeta/CD19-depleted stem cell transplant. V and J are TRBV15 and TRBJ2-1, with TRBD2 matching over 7 bases. This receptor was obtained from a boy under two years old who had a stem cell transplant for Wiskott-Aldrich syndrome, so the T cells may come from the graft donor. The CDR3 bases are TGTGCCACCAGCAGAGTTGGGAGATCTAGCGGCCGCGACAATGAGCAGTTCTTC. Protein: CATSRVGRSSGRDNEQFF.